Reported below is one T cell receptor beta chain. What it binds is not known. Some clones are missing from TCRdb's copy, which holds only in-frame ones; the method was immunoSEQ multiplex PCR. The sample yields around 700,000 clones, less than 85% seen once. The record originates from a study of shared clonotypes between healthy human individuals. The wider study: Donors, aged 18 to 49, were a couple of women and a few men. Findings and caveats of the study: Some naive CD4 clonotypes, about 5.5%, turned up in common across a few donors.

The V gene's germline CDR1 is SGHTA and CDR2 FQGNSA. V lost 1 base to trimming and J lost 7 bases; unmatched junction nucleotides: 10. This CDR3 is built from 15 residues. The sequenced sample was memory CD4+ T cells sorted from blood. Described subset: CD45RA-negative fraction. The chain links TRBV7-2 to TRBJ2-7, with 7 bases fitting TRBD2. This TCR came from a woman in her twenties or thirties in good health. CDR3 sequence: CASSLGGSGRREQYF. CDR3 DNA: TGTGCCAGCAGCTTAGGTGGTAGCGGGCGCAGAGAGCAGTACTTC.